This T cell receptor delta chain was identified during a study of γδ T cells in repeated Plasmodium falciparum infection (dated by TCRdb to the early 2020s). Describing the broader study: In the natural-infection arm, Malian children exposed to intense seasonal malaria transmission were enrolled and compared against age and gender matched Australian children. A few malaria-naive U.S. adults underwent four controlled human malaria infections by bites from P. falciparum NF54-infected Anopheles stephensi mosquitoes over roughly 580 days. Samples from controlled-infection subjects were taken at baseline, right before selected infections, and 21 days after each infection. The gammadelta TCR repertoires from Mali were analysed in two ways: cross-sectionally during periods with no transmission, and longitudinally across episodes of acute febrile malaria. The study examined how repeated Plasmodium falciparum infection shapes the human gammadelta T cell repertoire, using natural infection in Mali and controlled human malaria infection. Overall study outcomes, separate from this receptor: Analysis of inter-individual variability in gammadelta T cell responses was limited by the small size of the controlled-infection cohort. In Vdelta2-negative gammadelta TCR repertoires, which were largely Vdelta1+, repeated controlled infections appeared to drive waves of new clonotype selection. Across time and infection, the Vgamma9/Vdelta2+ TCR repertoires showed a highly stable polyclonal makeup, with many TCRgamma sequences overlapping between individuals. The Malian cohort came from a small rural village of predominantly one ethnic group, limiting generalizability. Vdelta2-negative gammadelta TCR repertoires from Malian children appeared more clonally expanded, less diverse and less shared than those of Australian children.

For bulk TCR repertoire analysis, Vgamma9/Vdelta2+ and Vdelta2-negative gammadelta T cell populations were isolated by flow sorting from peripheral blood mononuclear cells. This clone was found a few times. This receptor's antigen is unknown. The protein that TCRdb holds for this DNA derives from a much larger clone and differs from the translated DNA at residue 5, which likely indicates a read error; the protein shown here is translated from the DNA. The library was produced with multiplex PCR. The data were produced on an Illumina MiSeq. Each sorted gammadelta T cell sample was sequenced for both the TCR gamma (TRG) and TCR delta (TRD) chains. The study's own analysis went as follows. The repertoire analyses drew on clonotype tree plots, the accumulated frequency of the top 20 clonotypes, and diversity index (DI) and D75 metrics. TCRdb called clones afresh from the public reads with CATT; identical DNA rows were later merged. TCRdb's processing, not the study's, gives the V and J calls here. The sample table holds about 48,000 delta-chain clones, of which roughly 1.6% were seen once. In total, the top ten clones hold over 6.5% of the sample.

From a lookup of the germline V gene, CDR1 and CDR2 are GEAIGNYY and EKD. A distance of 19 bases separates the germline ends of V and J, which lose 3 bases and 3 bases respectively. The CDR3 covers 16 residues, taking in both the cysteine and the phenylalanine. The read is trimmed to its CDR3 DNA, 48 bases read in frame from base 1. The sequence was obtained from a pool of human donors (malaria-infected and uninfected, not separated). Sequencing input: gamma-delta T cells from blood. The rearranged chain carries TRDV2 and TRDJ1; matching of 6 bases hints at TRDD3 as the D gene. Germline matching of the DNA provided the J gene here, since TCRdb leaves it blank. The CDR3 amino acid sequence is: CACDALGFDDADKLIF. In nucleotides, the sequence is TGTGCCTGTGACGCCCTGGGGTTTGATGATGCCGATAAACTCATCTTT.